The 8 T cell receptor beta chains below come from one sample, sequenced in a study of cytomegalovirus exposure and HLA in healthy donors. Primers for the PCR totalled 60 Vbeta and 13 Jbeta. Method: immunoSEQ multiplex PCR; TCRdb's copy keeps in-frame clones and lacks some. The profile shows under 150,000 clones, roughly 80% of them singletons. The sample consisted of PBMCs. Receptors originate from a man aged 18 to 30 in good health and CMV-seronegative.

V gene TRBV6-5 combines with J gene TRBJ2-5; no clear D gene. The V gene lost 4 bases and the J gene lost 7 bases, with 10 bases spanning the gap. This CDR3 has 12 residues. CDR1 is MNHEY, CDR2 SVGAGI, per germline. DNA for the CDR3: TGTGCCAGCAGTTCCCTGTCGGGGACCCAGTACTTC. Encoded protein: CASSSLSGTQYF.

This chain connects TRBV10-3 to TRBJ2-1, with 9 bases identical to TRBD1. Germline CDR1 reads ENHRY; CDR2 reads SYGVKD. The CDR3 sequence is 17 residues long. After removal of 8 bases from V and 3 bases from J, the junction contained 14 bases not matched to a gene. The CDR3, as DNA: TGTGCCATCGGACCCCGAGGTTGGGGACAGGGCTACAATGAGCAGTTCTTC. Translating it yields CAIGPRGWGQGYNEQFF.

The chain has TRBV19 and TRBJ1-1; D is possibly TRBD1 (5 bases). This CDR3 is built from 15 residues. CDR1 is LNHDA, CDR2 SQIVND, per germline (reference sequence). Deletions cut 2 bases from V and 0 bases from J, with 10 bases between. CDR3 region: CASSIYRKLNTEAFF. CDR3 DNA: TGTGCCAGTAGTATATACAGGAAACTGAACACTGAAGCTTTCTTT.

The chain combines TRBV18 with TRBJ1-3; D is unresolved. Germline V gives CDR1 KGHSH, CDR2 LQKENI. Trimming cost V 3 bases and J 3 bases, with 9 bases left between them. The CDR3 has 14 amino acids. The CDR3 loop is CASSPREGGNTIYF. CDR3 DNA: TGTGCCAGCTCACCCCGGGAGGGTGGAAACACCATATATTTT.

The chain combines TRBV7-2 with TRBJ2-5; TRBD2 aligns across 8 bases. The CDR3 is made up of 13 amino acids. V lost 5 bases to trimming and J lost 5 bases; unmatched junction nucleotides: 4. Germline V CDR1 and CDR2: SGHTA, FQGNSA. CDR3 sequence (DNA): TGTGCCAGCAGCCCCTCGGGAGGGGAGACCCAGTACTTC. Amino acids: CASSPSGGETQYF.

This sequence joins TRBV9 and TRBJ2-3; 10 bases line up with TRBD1. The V segment lost 6 bases and the J segment 3 bases; nucleotides outside the gene matches: 7. This CDR3 has 15 residues. The germline gives CDR1 SGDLS, CDR2 YYNGEE. CDR3 region: CASTTGTGVTDTQYF. The CDR3 DNA reads as TGTGCCAGCACCACCGGGACAGGGGTGACAGATACGCAGTATTTT. The full variable domain, completed using reference TRBV9 and TRBJ2-3, is DSGVTQTPKHLITATGQRVTLRCSPRSGDLSVYWYQQSLDQGLQFLIQYYNGEERAKGNILERFSAQQFPDLHSELNLSSLELGDSALYFCASTTGTGVTDTQYFGPGTRLTVL.

This clone was recorded only once. This same CDR3 is encoded by further DNA sequences in the sample. This rearrangement joins TRBV30 to TRBJ2-7, with 7 bases fitting TRBD1. CDR1 is GTSNPN and CDR2 is SVGIG in the germline V gene (reference sequence). The CDR3 has 11 amino acids. Germline trimming cut 4 bases from V and 3 bases from J; bases unmatched to any gene: 0. For the CDR3, the DNA is TGTGCCTGGACAGGGGGCTACGAGCAGTACTTC. Encoded protein: CAWTGGYEQYF. The full variable domain, in which reference TRBV30 and TRBJ2-7 provide the parts outside the CDR3, is SQTIHQWPATLVQPVGSPLSLECTVEGTSNPNLYWYRQAAGRGLQLLFYSVGIGQISSEVPQNLSASRPQDRQFILSSKKLLLSDSGFYLCAWTGGYEQYFGPGTRLTVT.

The rearrangement links TRBV19 to TRBJ2-5; 7 bases fit TRBD2. CDR3 length: 14 residues. J was trimmed by 5 bases and V by 7 bases; bases with no gene match: 10. In germline, CDR1 is LNHDA, CDR2 SQIVND (reference sequence). The CDR3 DNA is TGTGCCAGTAAGAGGGACTTCGGGAGGGAGACCCAGTACTTC. Residues: CASKRDFGRETQYF.